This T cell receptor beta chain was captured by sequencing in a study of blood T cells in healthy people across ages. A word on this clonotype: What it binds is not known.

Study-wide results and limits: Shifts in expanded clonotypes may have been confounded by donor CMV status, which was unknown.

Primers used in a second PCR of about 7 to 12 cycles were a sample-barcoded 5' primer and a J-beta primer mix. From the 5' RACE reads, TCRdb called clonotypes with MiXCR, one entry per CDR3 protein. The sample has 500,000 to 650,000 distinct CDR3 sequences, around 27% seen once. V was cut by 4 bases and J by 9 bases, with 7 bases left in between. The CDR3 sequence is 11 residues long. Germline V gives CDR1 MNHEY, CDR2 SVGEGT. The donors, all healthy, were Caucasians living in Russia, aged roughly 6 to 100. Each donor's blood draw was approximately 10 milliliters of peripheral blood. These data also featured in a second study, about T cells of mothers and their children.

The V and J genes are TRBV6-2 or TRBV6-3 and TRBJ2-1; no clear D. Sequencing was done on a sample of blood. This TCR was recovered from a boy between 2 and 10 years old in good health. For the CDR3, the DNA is TGTGCCAGCAGTTCCCGATTTGAGCAGTTCTTC. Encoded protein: CASSSRFEQFF.